The clone carrying this T cell receptor beta chain was found many times. Its antigen is unidentified. The CDR3 has 14 residues. The V segment lost 6 bases and the J segment 4 bases; nucleotides outside the gene matches: 7. This entry belongs to a study of neurological immune-mediated disorders. General study points: No clinical or MRI feature was associated with the multiple sclerosis repertoire cluster.

cDNA was made by 5'RACE with 10-nucleotide random UMIs. A single run covered 15-18 subjects with over 180 million TCR-beta sequences. TCRdb recomputed calls from the 5' RACE reads with MiXCR, one row per CDR3 protein. Among around 94,000 distinct CDR3 sequences listed, 3.5% were seen once. The sequencing input was PBMCs. This TCR was sampled from a woman between 18 and 29 years old with multiple sclerosis. This chain joins TRBV12-3 or TRBV12-4 and TRBJ2-5, with 8 positions matching TRBD1. CDR3 nucleotides: TGTGCCAGCAGCCCAGGGGGCAGCCGAGAGACCCAGTACTTC. Its protein is CASSPGGSRETQYF.